This paragraph covers one T cell receptor (beta chain) sequence. Its antigen remains unidentified. No much larger clone is present one base from it, and per-base qualities are unavailable. The data belong to a study of blood T cell repertoires in COVID-19 (TCRdb year 2020). Notes on the research overall: Collaborator samples came from the United States, Italy and Spain and covered acute and convalescent phases of COVID-19. The prospective study material was composed of cDNA or gDNA derived from T cells, B-cell-depleted T cells, or PBMCs. The dataset comprised deeply sampled blood TCRbeta repertoires from subjects exposed to, actively infected with, or recovered from COVID-19. The repertoires were made available in a free public database intended to serve as a resource for research on the immune response to SARS-CoV-2. The samples were drawn from the first 160 participants of the ongoing ImmuneRACE study and from about 1,200 subjects provided by 6 global collaborators. The sample metadata nearly always contained a de-identified subject ID, COVID-19 status, age in years and sex. Where available, HLA class I and class II types were taken from metadata supplied by the sample provider and were not determined by assay-based typing.

The full study reports these points: How much clinical and demographic metadata was included differed by source and by participant, and the metadata was provided uncurated.

In the prospective study, participants were roughly 18 to 95 years old, resided in approximately 25 geographic areas of the United States, and were enrolled through a virtual design. In the prospective study, participants were assigned to cohorts based on the clinical history participants reported in a screening survey and a study questionnaire. Recovered participants in ImmuneRACE Cohort 3 were defined by two consecutive negative NP/OP PCR tests, clearance by a healthcare professional, or resolution of symptoms. In the prospective study, mobile phlebotomists collected whole blood, serum and a nasopharyngeal or oropharyngeal swab from each participant. Additional blood draws and questionnaires over an approximately 2-month period could optionally be provided by prospective study participants. Before DNA extraction, prospective study blood samples were shipped either frozen or at room temperature.

TCRbeta CDR3 regions were amplified from genomic DNA using the immunoSEQ Assay, a bias-controlled multiplex PCR. The paper's data handling went like this. The number of nucleated cells in each sample was estimated by amplification of reference gene primers within the assay. To quantify the absolute abundance of each unique TCRbeta CDR3 rearrangement, sequence reads were collapsed and filtered. For each sample, productive Simpson clonality was calculated as the square root of Simpson's diversity index across productive rearrangements. TCRdb took this table from immuneACCESS and kept in-frame rearrangements with V and J called. Such tables lack part of the clones; where checked against another copy, unresolved V genes explain under half of the gap, and the rest is unexplained. V, J and clone size derive from that table, while D and trimming were established from the DNA sequence. The sample profile shows some 330,000 clones; roughly 88% of them were found once. The biggest ten clones account for 5% of the sample.

This sequence originates from a young man who had recovered from COVID-19. The specimen was PBMCs or T cells enriched from blood (not recorded which).

DNA sequence: TGTGCCAGCAGCTTAGGGGGCCCCTACTATGGCTACACCTTC. Its translation is CASSLGGPYYGYTF. The chain is made from TRBV7-8 and TRBJ1-2; a weak D assignment points to TRBD1 (5 bases agree). The germline V gene specifies SGHVS as CDR1 and FQNEAQ as CDR2. The CDR3 sequence holds 14 residues, the cysteine and phenylalanine included. Only CDR3 DNA is held: 42 bases, read in frame from base 1. The germline ends are 9 bases apart after V is trimmed by 1 base and J by 3 bases.